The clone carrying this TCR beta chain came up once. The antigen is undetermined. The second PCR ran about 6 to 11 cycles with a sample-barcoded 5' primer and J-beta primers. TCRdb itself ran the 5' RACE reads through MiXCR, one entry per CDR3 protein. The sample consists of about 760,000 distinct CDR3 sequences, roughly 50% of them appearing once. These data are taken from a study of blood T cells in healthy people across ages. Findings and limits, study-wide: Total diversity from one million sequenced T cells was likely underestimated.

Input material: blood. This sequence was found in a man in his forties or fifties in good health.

The CDR3 is CASSQEAGGGADTQYF. Written as DNA, the CDR3 is TGTGCCAGCAGCCAAGAAGCGGGAGGTGGCGCAGATACGCAGTATTTT. The chain carries TRBV4-2 and TRBJ2-3, with 9 bases that match TRBD2. The CDR3 extends over 16 amino acids. J was trimmed by 4 bases and V by 0 bases; bases with no gene match: 5. In germline, CDR1 is LGHNA, CDR2 YNFKEQ.